This record concerns one T cell receptor (beta chain) sequence. Antigen unknown. This CDR3 spans 13 amino acids. Per the germline V gene, CDR1 is LNHNV and CDR2 is YYDKDF (reference sequence). The junction had 10 bases not matched to a gene; V was cut back by 8 bases and J by 9 bases. Naive and memory CD4+ T cell DNA was deep-sequenced without culture. Measured with immunoSEQ multiplex PCR; TCRdb has only the in-frame clones, and not every one. The data show some 64,000 clones, with over 90% seen just once and roughly 0.14% held by the top ten. CD4+ T cells from unexposed donors were obtained before the COVID-19 pandemic (2011-2018). This record belongs to a study of CD4 T cells in relation to SARS-CoV-2 and coronaviruses. Study overall: The HLA restriction of the shared crossreactive spike epitopes was mapped.

Whole-study results and caveats: Pre-pandemic and post-infection samples never came from the same donor. This crossreactivity analysis covered spike protein alone, no other viral proteins.

This sequence was found in a human donor in good health. The V and J genes are TRBV15 and TRBJ2-5; 9 bases are a match to TRBD1. The sample was naive CD4+ T cells from PBMCs. The subset: naive CD4+ T cells isolated by negative enrichment. CDR3 sequence (DNA): TGTGCCACCGCCAAGGACAGGGGAATGGCCCAGTACTTC. Residues: CATAKDRGMAQYF.